The 9 T cell receptor beta chains in this list originate from one sample, sequenced in a study of pediatric ulcerative colitis. Sequencing used immunoSEQ multiplex PCR; TCRdb keeps in-frame clones, though not all of them. The sample carries about 64,000 clones, more than 60% recorded once. The specimen sequenced was blood. The receptors come from a boy younger than 18 with moderate ulcerative colitis.

This clone has a single count. This chain connects TRBV5-1 to TRBJ2-3; TRBD2 matches at 14 bases. V shed 4 bases, J shed 4 bases, and the junction held 8 bases outside the gene matches. Germline loops: CDR1 SGHRS, CDR2 YFSETQ. This CDR3 has 17 residues. CDR3 nucleotide sequence: TGCGCCAGCAGCCCCGGGACTAGCGGGGGACTTTCAGATACGCAGTATTTT. It yields the protein CASSPGTSGGLSDTQYF. Combining the CDR3 with reference TRBV5-1 and TRBJ2-3 gives the whole variable domain KAGVTQTPRYLIKTRGQQVTLSCSPISGHRSVSWYQQTPGQGLQFLFEYFSETQRNKGNFPGRFSGRQFSNSRSEMNVSTLELGDSALYLCASSPGTSGGLSDTQYFGPGTRLTVL.

The rearrangement links TRBV7-9 to TRBJ2-1; 10 bases fit TRBD2. J was trimmed by 8 bases and V by 5 bases; bases with no gene match: 9. The CDR3 runs 15 residues. Germline V gene data show CDR1 as SEHNR and CDR2 as FQNEAQ (reference sequence). CDR3 amino acids: CASSVSGGAFHEQFF. The CDR3 coding sequence is TGTGCCAGCAGCGTAAGCGGGGGGGCGTTTCATGAGCAGTTCTTC. Full variable domain (rest looked up from reference TRBV7-9 and TRBJ2-1): DTGVSQNPRHKITKRGQNVTFRCDPISEHNRLYWYRQTLGQGPEFLTYFQNEAQLEKSRLLSDRFSAERPKGSFSTLEIQRTEQGDSAMYLCASSVSGGAFHEQFFGPGTRLTVL.

The V gene is TRBV6-5, the J gene TRBJ1-3; weak D call: TRBD1 (6 bases). CDR3 length: 16 amino acids. Germline values: CDR1 MNHEY, CDR2 SVGAGI. Deletions cut 3 bases from V and 0 bases from J, with 12 bases between. CDR3 protein: CASSYLGGHSGNTIYF. CDR3 nucleotides: TGTGCCAGCAGTTATCTAGGGGGACACTCTGGAAACACCATATATTTT.

CDR3 nucleotides: TGTGCCAGCAGTTTACTTACAGATACGCAGTATTTT. Translation gives CASSLLTDTQYF. The chain links TRBV28 to TRBJ2-3; no definite D call. The CDR3 extends over 12 amino acids. The germline V and J ends were trimmed by 2 bases and 3 bases, with 3 bases remaining between them. CDR1 and CDR2 from the germline V gene are MDHEN and SYDVKM.

This clone was picked up a small number of times. V usage is TRBV5-1 and J usage is TRBJ1-1; D is unclear. V gave up 0 bases and J gave up 5 bases, with 11 bases separating them. The germline V gene has CDR1 SGHRS and CDR2 YFSETQ. The CDR3 has 14 residues. The CDR3 DNA is TGCGCCAGCAGCTTGGTGCGAGGTAGAACTGAAGCTTTCTTT. Encoded protein: CASSLVRGRTEAFF.

This chain connects TRBV27 to TRBJ1-6; D remains ambiguous. The CDR3 has 14 residues. Trimming left V 1 base short and J 8 bases short, with 9 bases between. Per the germline V gene, CDR1 is MNHEY and CDR2 is SMNVEV (reference sequence). The CDR3 sequence: CASSLLAAYSPLHF. CDR3 coding DNA: TGTGCCAGCAGTTTATTGGCCGCTTATTCACCCCTCCACTTT.

The rearrangement links TRBV6-4 to TRBJ2-1; 7 bases agree with TRBD2. The germline gives CDR1 MRHNA, CDR2 SNTAGT. Trimming cost V 2 bases and J 6 bases; bases outside gene matches: 7. The CDR3 extends over 15 amino acids. Written as DNA, the CDR3 is TGTGCCAGCAGTGACCTGTCGGGAGGCGTCAATGAGCAGTTCTTC. Its translation is CASSDLSGGVNEQFF.

Comment on this clone: Distinct nucleotide sequences in the sample also encode this CDR3. This chain connects TRBV9 to TRBJ1-5, with D possibly being TRBD1 (5 bases). Deletions cut 2 bases from V and 0 bases from J, with 6 bases between. This CDR3 region has 14 residues. Germline assignment: CDR1 SGDLS and CDR2 YYNGEE. The CDR3: CASSVTDSNQPQHF. The CDR3 DNA sequence: TGTGCCAGCAGCGTGACAGATAGCAATCAGCCCCAGCATTTT.

The CDR3 DNA reads as TGTGCCTGGAGTGGTCAGACAGGGCATGGCTACACCTTC. This gives the protein CAWSGQTGHGYTF. The chain has TRBV30 and TRBJ1-2; 7 positions agree with TRBD1. CDR1 GTSNPN and CDR2 SVGIG come from the germline V gene (reference sequence). CDR3 size: 13 residues. Trimming took 1 base from V and 6 from J; bases not matched to a gene: 5.